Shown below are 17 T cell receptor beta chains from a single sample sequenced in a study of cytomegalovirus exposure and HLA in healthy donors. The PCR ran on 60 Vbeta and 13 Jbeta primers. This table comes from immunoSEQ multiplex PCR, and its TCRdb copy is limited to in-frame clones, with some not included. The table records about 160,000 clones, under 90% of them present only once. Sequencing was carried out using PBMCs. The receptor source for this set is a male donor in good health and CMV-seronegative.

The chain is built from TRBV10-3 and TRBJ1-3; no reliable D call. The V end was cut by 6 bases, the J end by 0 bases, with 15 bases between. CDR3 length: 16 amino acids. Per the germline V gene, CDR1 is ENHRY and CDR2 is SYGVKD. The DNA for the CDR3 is TGTGCCATCAGACCGAGCGACGGAAGCTCTGGAAACACCATATATTTT. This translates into CAIRPSDGSSGNTIYF.

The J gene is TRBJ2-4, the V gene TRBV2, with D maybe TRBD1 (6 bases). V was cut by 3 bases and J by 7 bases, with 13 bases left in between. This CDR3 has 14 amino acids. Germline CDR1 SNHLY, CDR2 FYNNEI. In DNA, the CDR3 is TGTGCCAGCAGTGATCAGGCAGGGGTGAACATTCAGTACTTC. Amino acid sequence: CASSDQAGVNIQYF.

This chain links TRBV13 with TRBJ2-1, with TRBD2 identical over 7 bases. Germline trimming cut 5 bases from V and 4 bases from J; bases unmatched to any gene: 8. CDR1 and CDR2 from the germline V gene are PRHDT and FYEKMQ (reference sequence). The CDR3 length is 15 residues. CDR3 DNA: TGTGCCAGCAGCCTTGAGGCGGGACTATACAATGAGCAGTTCTTC. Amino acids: CASSLEAGLYNEQFF. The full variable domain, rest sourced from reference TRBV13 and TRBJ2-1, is AAGVIQSPRHLIKEKRETATLKCYPIPRHDTVYWYQQGPGQDPQFLISFYEKMQSDKGSIPDRFSAQQFSDYHSELNMSSLELGDSALYFCASSLEAGLYNEQFFGPGTRLTVL.

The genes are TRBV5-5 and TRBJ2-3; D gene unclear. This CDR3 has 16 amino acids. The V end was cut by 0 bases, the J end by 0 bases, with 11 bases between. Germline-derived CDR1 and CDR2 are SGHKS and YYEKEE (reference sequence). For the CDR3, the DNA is TGTGCCAGCAGCTTGGTTCGGCAGGCTAGCACAGATACGCAGTATTTT. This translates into CASSLVRQASTDTQYF. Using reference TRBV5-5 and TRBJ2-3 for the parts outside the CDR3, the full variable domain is DAGVTQSPTHLIKTRGQQVTLRCSPISGHKSVSWYQQVLGQGPQFIFQYYEKEERGRGNFPDRFSARQFPNYSSELNVNALLLGDSALYLCASSLVRQASTDTQYFGPGTRLTVL.

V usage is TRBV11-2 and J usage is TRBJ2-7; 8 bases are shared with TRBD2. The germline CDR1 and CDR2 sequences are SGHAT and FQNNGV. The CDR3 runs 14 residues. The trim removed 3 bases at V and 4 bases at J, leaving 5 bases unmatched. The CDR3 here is CASSFSGNRYEQYF. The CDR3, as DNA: TGTGCCAGCAGCTTTAGCGGGAACCGGTACGAGCAGTACTTC.

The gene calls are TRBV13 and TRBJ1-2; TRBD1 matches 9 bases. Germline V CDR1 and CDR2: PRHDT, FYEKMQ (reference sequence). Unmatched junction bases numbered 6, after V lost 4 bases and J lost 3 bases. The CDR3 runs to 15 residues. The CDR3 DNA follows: TGTGCCAGCAGCTCGGGACAGGGACGGGACTATGGCTACACCTTC. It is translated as CASSSGQGRDYGYTF.

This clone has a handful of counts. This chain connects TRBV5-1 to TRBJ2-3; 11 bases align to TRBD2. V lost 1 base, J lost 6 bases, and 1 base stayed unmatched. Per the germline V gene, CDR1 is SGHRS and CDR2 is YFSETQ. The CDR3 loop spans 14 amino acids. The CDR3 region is CASSLRLAGDTQYF. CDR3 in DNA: TGCGCCAGCAGCTTGAGACTAGCGGGGGATACGCAGTATTTT.

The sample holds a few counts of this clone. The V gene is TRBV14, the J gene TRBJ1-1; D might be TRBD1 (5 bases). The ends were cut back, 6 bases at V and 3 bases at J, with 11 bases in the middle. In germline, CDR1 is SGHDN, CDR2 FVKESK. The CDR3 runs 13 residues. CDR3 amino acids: CASRGWGDTEAFF. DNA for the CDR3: TGTGCCAGCAGGGGTTGGGGGGACACTGAAGCTTTCTTT. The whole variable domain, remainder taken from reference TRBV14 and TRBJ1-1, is EAGVTQFPSHSVIEKGQTVTLRCDPISGHDNLYWYRRVMGKEIKFLLHFVKESKQDESGMPNNRFLAERTGGTYSTLKVQPAELEDSGVYFCASRGWGDTEAFFGQGTRLTVV.

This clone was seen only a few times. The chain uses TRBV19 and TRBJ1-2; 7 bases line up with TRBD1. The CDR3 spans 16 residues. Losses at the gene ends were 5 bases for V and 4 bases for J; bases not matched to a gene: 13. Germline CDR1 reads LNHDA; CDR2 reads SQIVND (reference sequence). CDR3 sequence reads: CASSPSTGVSPYGYTF. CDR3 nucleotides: TGTGCCAGTAGTCCCAGCACAGGGGTTTCGCCCTATGGCTACACCTTC.

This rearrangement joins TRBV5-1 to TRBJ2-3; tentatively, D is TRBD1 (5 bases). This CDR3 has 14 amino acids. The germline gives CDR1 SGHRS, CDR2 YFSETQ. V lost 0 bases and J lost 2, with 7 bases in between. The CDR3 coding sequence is TGCGCCAGCAGCTTGGAAGGGGCCACAGATACGCAGTATTTT. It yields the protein CASSLEGATDTQYF.

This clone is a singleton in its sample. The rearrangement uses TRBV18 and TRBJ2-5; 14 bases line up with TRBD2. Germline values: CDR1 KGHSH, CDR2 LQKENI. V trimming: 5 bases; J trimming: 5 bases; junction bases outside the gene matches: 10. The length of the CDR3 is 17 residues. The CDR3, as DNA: TGTGCCAGCTCAGTCACCGGGACTAGCGGGAGTGGGGAGACCCAGTACTTC. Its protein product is CASSVTGTSGSGETQYF.

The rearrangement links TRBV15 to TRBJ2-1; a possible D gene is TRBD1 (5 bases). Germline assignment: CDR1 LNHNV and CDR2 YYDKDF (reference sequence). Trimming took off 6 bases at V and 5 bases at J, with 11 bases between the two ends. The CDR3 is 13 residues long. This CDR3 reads CATSPGHHNEQFF. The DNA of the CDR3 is TGTGCCACCAGTCCCGGACACCACAATGAGCAGTTCTTC.

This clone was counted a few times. The CDR3 DNA is TGTGCCAGCAGCGGGAACCGGGACAGGGCCTCCGAGCAGTACTTC. Its translation is CASSGNRDRASEQYF. V gene TRBV9 combines with J gene TRBJ2-7, with TRBD1 identical over 9 bases. Germline V gene sequence: CDR1 SGDLS, CDR2 YYNGEE. The CDR3 consists of 15 residues. V lost 3 bases, J lost 6 bases, and 10 bases stayed unmatched.

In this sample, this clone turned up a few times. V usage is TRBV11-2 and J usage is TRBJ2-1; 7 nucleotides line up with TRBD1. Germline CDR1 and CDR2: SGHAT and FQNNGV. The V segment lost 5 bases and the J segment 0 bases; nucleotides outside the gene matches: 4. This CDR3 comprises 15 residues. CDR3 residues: CASSRRQGSYNEQFF. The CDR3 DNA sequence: TGTGCCAGCAGCCGTCGACAGGGCTCCTACAATGAGCAGTTCTTC.

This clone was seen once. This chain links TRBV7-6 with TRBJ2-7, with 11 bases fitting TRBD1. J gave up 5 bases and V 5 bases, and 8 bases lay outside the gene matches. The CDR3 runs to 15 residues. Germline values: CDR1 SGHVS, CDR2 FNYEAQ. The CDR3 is CASSLGQGAADEQYF. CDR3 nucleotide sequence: TGTGCCAGCAGCCTCGGACAGGGGGCAGCCGACGAGCAGTACTTC.

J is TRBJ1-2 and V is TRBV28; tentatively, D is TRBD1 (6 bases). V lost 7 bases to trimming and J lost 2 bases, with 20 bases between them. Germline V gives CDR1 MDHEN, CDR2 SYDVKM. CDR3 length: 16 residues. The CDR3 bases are TGTGCCAGCACCCCTTCAATAGGGACACCGAACTATGGCTACACCTTC. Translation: CASTPSIGTPNYGYTF.

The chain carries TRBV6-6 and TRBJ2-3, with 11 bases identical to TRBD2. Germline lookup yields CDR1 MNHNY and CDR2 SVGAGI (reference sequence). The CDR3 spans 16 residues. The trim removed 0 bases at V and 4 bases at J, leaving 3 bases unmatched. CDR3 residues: CASSYSVAGGPDTQYF. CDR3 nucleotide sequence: TGTGCCAGCAGTTACTCGGTAGCGGGAGGGCCAGATACGCAGTATTTT.